This TCR beta chain was captured by sequencing in a study of CXCR3-negative and CXCR3-positive naive CD8 T cells. Notes on the study in general: Diversity proved comparably high across both naive subsets and much lower in memory CD8+ cells.

Concerning this clonotype: Its antigen is not identified.

CDR3 length: 14 residues. Germline V lookup: CDR1 SQVTM, CDR2 ANQGSEA. UMI labels and 5' RACE were used to prepare the TRB cDNA libraries. TCRdb re-analyzed the 5' RACE reads; it lists each CDR3 protein once, without DNA. This repertoire includes 45,000 to 70,000 distinct CDR3 sequences. Material: memory CD8+ T cells from blood. This TCR derives from a human donor in good health. Some clones in this sample may be carry-over from other donors' samples. The genes are TRBV29-1 and TRBJ1-2; with no DNA, the TCRdb D assignment of TRBD1 cannot be verified. The CDR3: CSVQPGQGDYGYTF.